This TCR beta chain emerged from a study of a mutant IDH1 vaccine in newly diagnosed glioma. About the research overall: Patients under treatment included about 60% males and roughly 40% females and had a mean age of 40.4 years.

This clone appeared once. As yet, its antigen is unknown. The repertoire was sequenced with immunoSEQ multiplex PCR; TCRdb's copy has only in-frame clones and lacks some. The table lists about 55,000 clones, roughly 80% of them singletons, with 6.2% in the top ten. Time point defined: week 23, last vaccination. Doses of 300 ug of mutant IDH1 20-mer peptide were given with topical imiquimod. Astrocytomas found in donors were new, WHO grade 3 or 4, IDH1-mutant and ATRX-lost. CDR1 and CDR2 from the germline V gene are LNHDA and SQIVND (reference sequence). Trimming took off 5 bases at V and 7 bases at J, with 21 bases between the two ends. CDR3 length: 15 amino acids.

The clonotype was recovered from a man in his forties with glioma. The sequenced sample was PBMCs, obtained from a glioma patient whose treatment included an IDH1 peptide vaccine. The chain uses TRBV19 and TRBJ2-7, with D hard to call. The CDR3 sequence is CASSSTRRRVGEQYF. CDR3 in DNA: TGTGCCAGTAGTTCCACTCGAAGGAGAGTGGGGGAGCAGTACTTC.